This TCR beta chain comes out of a study of blood T cell repertoires in COVID-19. TCRdb's table, derived via immunoSEQ multiplex PCR, lists solely in-frame clones and lacks some. This repertoire shows 60,000 to 85,000 clones, about 80% found once; its top ten account for around a sixth. This CDR3 has 13 residues. Trimming removed 4 bases at V and 2 bases at J, with 9 bases between. Germline V gives CDR1 LGHNA, CDR2 YNFKEQ. The origin of this receptor is a man in his 70s who had recovered from COVID-19. The V call is TRBV4-2, the J call TRBJ2-7; D remains unclear. Source material: peripheral blood. DNA of the CDR3: TGTGCCAGCAGCCTCACTACAACCTACGAGCAGTACTTC. Its protein product is CASSLTTTYEQYF.